This T cell receptor (beta chain) was sequenced during a study of T cell repertoires in cytomegalovirus infection (dated by TCRdb to 2018 to 2020). Study-level background: The peptide stimulations were aimed at well-studied HLA-B-restricted epitopes as well as recently identified HLA-C-restricted CMV epitopes, whose presentation resists viral immunomodulation. The HLA type of each donor mattered for the analysis, because public TCR beta signatures pointed to carriage of CMV infection along with the matching HLA type.

The treatment or condition label corresponds to: in vitro stimulation with specific CMV peptide epitopes to enrich CMV-specific T cells. This clonotype has a handful of counts. The antigen it binds to is not known. Per-base qualities were not stored, and no clone one base away is much larger. Sequencing took place on an Illumina HiSeq 1500. TCRdb took the public reads, trimmed them with fastp at Q25, ran MiXCR for clone calling and kept in-frame beta chains. Rows with a matching CDR3 protein are joined into one entry that keeps the most common DNA and genes. The sample table records fewer than 65,000 distinct CDR3 sequences; 20% of these occur just once. The ten top clones hold more than 25% of the sample. From a lookup of the germline V gene, CDR1 and CDR2 are WSHSY and SAAADI. The germline ends are 11 bases apart after V is trimmed by 8 bases and J by 4 bases. The CDR3, cysteine through phenylalanine, is 12 amino acids long. The entry retains the CDR3 DNA only, 36 bases that are in frame from base 1.

Overall study results and their limits: Cumulative frequency of public TCR beta family members discriminated carriers of CMV infection plus the relevant HLA type in this cohort and an independent approximately 350-donor cohort. The ex vivo response was dominated by HLA-C-restricted CMV-specific TCR beta clonotypes, and the single most frequent clonotype in two of eight donors was supplied by these HLA-C-restricted clonotypes.

Here the chain combines TRBV10-2 and TRBJ1-1; the D region possibly corresponds to TRBD1 (5 bases align). The source was CD8+ T cells from cultured PBMCs, collected from culture after CMV antigen stimulation. This clonotype originated in a human donor in good health (CMV status not recorded). Some clones in this sample may be carry-over from other donors' samples. The CDR3 reads CASAGGSTEAFF. Read as DNA, the sequence is TGCGCCAGCGCTGGGGGGTCCACTGAAGCTTTCTTT.